Given below is one T cell receptor beta chain in context. Antigen unknown. These data originate in a study of response to subunit inactivated influenza vaccine. Study-wide findings and caveats: There was a suggestion from the authors that each seasonal influenza vaccination recruits few new T cells.

From germline, CDR1 is SGHRS and CDR2 YFSETQ. The junction had 17 bases not matched to a gene; V was cut back by 4 bases and J by 5 bases. The length of the CDR3 is 20 residues. TCRdb re-called the RT-PCR reads with MiXCR, one entry per CDR3 protein. The table records 500,000 to 550,000 distinct CDR3 sequences, 6.5% to 8% of them present only once. Sequenced material: PBMCs from blood, taken less than 30 months after vaccination. The chain uses TRBV5-1 and TRBJ2-1, with 14 bases that match TRBD2. This TCR derives from a man in his fifties or sixties who received an inactivated influenza vaccine. The CDR3 coding sequence is TGCGCCAGCAGCAGGTGGACTAGCGGGGGGCCGGTCTCTCGGGACAATGAGCAGTTCTTC. It yields the protein CASSRWTSGGPVSRDNEQFF.